The rows below give T cell receptor beta chains drawn from one sample of a study of blood T cells in healthy people across ages. TCRdb used MiXCR to reprocess the 5' RACE reads, holding one entry per CDR3 protein. The repertoire holds roughly 1.5 million distinct CDR3 sequences, with approximately 39% as singletons. Material: blood. All receptors come from a woman aged 18-30 years in good health. Each CDR3 is given with its conserved first and last residue. D genes are given only for firm matches. Expanded clones are given a class, and other clones once, few, many or no size at all.

V gene	D gene	clone size	J gene	CDR3 protein	CDR3 DNA
TRBV25-1	.	.	TRBJ2-2	CATSVWGTGELFF	TGTGCCACCTCGGTCTGGGGAACCGGGGAGCTGTTTTTT
TRBV7-2	.	few	TRBJ2-7	CASSLDTSSYEQYF	TGTGCCAGCAGCTTAGACACGAGCTCCTACGAGCAGTACTTC
TRBV14	.	.	TRBJ1-2	CASSQRDPDFNGYTF	TGTGCCAGCAGCCAACGGGATCCCGATTTTAATGGCTACACCTTC
TRBV12-3/TRBV12-4	TRBD1	few	TRBJ1-1	CASISGTDRFAEAFF	TGTGCCAGCATCTCCGGGACAGACCGTTTTGCTGAAGCTTTCTTT
TRBV7-2	TRBD2	.	TRBJ2-2	CASSLLAAANTGELFF	TGTGCCAGCAGCTTGCTAGCGGCCGCGAACACCGGGGAGCTGTTTTTT
TRBV4-1	.	few	TRBJ2-1	CASSQDRTSAFHEQFF	TGCGCCAGCAGCCAAGACCGGACTTCGGCCTTTCATGAGCAGTTCTTC
TRBV29-1	.	medium-sized	TRBJ1-1	CSVGARNTEAFF	TGCAGCGTTGGAGCTCGGAACACTGAAGCTTTCTTT
TRBV20-1	.	.	TRBJ2-2	CSARNPNTGELFF	TGCAGTGCTAGGAACCCCAACACCGGGGAGCTGTTTTTT
TRBV9	TRBD2	.	TRBJ2-3	CASSGGTSGGAGTDTQYF	TGTGCCAGCAGCGGCGGGACTAGCGGGGGGGCGGGCACAGATACGCAGTATTTT
TRBV20-1	.	.	TRBJ1-2	CSASYSYGYTF	TGCAGTGCCAGTTATAGCTATGGCTACACCTTC